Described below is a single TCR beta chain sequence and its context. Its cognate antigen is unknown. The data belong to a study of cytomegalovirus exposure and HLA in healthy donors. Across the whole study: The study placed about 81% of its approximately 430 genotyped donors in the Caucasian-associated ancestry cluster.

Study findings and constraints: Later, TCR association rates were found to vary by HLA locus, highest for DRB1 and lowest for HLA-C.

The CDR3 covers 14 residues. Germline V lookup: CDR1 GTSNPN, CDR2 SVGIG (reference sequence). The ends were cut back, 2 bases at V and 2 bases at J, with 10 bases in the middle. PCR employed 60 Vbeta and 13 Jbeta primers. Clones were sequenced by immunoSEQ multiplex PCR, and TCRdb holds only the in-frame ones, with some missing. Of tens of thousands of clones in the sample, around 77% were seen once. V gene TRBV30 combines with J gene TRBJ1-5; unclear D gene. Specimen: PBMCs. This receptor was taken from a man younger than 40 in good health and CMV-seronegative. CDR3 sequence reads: CAWSRLQGNQPQHF. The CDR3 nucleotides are TGTGCCTGGAGTAGGTTGCAGGGCAATCAGCCCCAGCATTTT.